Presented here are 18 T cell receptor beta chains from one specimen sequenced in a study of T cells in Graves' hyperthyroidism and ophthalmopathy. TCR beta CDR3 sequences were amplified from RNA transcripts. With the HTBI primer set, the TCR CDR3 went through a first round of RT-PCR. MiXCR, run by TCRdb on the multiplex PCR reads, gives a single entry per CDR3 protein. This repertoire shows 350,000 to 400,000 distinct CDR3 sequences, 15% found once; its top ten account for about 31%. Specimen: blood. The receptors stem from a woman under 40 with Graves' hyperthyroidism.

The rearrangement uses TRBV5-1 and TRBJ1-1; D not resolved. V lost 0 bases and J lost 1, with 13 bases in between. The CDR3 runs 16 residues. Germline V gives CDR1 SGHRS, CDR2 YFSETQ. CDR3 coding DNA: TGCGCCAGCAGCTTGGGGCAGGCGGTGGAGAACACTGAAGCTTTCTTT. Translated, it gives CASSLGQAVENTEAFF.

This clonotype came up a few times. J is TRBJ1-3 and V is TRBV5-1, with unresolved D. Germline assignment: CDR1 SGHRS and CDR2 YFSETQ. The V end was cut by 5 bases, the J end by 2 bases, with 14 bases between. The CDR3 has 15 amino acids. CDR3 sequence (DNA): TGCGCCAGCAGTCGGACCAGCGGGGCTGGAAACACCATATATTTT. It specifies CASSRTSGAGNTIYF.

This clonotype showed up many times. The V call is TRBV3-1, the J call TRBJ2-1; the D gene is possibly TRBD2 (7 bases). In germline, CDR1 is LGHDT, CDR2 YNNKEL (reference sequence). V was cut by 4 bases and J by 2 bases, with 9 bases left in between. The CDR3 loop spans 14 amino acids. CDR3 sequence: CASSPGGPYNEQFF. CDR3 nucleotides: TGTGCCAGCAGCCCCGGGGGGCCCTACAATGAGCAGTTCTTC.

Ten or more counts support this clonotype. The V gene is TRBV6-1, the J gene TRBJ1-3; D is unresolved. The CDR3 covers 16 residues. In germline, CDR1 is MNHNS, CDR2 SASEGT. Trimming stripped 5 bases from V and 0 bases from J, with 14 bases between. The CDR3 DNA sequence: TGTGCCAGCAGTCCCCTGGGATTCTACTCTGGAAACACCATATATTTT. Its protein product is CASSPLGFYSGNTIYF.

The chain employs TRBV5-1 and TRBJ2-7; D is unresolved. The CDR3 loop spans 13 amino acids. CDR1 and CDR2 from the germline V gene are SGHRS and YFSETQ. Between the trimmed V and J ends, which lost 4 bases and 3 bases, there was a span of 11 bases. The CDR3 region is CASSSEGLYEQYF. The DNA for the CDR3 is TGCGCCAGCAGCAGTGAAGGGCTCTACGAGCAGTACTTC.

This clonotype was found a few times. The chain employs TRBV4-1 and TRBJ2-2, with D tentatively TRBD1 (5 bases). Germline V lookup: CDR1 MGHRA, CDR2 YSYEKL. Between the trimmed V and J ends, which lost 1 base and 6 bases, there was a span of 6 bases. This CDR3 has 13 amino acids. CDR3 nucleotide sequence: TGCGCCAGCAGCCAAGTAGGGGCCGGGGAGCTGTTTTTT. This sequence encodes CASSQVGAGELFF.

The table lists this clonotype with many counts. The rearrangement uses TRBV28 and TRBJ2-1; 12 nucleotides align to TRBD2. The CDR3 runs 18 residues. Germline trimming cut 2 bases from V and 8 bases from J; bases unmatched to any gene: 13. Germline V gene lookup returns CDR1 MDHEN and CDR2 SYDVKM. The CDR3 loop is CASSLILLAGGPSDEQFF. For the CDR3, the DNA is TGTGCCAGCAGTTTAATCCTTCTAGCGGGAGGGCCTTCTGATGAGCAGTTCTTC.

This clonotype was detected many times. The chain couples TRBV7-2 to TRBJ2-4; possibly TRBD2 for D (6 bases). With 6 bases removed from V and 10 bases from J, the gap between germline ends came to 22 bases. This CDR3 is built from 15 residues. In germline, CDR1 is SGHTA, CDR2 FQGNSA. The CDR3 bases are TGTGCCAGCAGTAAATCCGACATCCCCGGGGGTATTCAGTACTTC. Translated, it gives CASSKSDIPGGIQYF.

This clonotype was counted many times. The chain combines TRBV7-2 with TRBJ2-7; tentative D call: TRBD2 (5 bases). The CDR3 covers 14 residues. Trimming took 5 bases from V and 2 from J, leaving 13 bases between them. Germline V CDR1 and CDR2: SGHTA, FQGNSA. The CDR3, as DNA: TGTGCCAGCAGCGACCCCGGACTGGCCTACGAGCAGTACTTC. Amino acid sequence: CASSDPGLAYEQYF.

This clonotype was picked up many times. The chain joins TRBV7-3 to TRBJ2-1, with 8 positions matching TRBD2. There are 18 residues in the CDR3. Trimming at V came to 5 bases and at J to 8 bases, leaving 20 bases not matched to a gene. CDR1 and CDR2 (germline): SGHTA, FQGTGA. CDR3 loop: CASSHSLLGSGKSYEQFF. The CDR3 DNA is TGTGCCAGCAGCCATAGTCTCCTCGGTAGCGGGAAATCTTATGAGCAGTTCTTC.

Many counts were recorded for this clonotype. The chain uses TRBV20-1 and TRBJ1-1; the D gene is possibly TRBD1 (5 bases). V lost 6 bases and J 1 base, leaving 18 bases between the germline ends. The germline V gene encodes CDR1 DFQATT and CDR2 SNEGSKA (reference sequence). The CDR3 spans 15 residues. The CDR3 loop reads CSATTWDPKNTEAFF. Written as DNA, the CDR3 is TGCAGTGCCACAACCTGGGACCCGAAGAACACTGAAGCTTTCTTT.

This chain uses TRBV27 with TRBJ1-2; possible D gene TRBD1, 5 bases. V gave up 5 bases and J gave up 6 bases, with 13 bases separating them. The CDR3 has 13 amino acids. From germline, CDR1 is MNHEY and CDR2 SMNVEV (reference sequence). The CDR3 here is CASSVTAVDGYTF. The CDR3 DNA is TGTGCCAGCAGTGTGACAGCGGTGGATGGCTACACCTTC.

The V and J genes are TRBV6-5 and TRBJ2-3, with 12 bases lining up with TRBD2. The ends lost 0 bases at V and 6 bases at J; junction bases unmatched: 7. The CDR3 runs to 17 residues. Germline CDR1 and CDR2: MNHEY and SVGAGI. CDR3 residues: CASSYSRTSGMADTQYF. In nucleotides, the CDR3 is TGTGCCAGCAGTTACTCGAGGACTAGCGGGATGGCGGATACGCAGTATTTT.

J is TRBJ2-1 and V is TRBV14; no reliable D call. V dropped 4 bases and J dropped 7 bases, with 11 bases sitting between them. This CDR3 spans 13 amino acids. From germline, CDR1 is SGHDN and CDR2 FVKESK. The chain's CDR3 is CASSLKLLNEQFF. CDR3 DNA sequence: TGTGCCAGCAGCCTGAAGTTGCTGAATGAGCAGTTCTTC.

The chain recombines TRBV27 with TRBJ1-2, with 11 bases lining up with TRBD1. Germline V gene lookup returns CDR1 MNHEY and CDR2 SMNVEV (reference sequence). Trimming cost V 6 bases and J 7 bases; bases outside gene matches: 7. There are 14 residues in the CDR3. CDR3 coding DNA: TGTGCCAGCAGGCGCGGACAGGGGGCTTTTGGCTACACCTTC. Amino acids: CASRRGQGAFGYTF.

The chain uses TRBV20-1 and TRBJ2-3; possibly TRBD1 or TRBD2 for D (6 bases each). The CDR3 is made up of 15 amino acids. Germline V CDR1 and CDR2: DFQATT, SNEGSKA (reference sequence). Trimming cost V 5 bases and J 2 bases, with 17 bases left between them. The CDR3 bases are TGCAGTGCTCTAACCCAGGAGGGGGTCACAGATACGCAGTATTTT. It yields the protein CSALTQEGVTDTQYF.

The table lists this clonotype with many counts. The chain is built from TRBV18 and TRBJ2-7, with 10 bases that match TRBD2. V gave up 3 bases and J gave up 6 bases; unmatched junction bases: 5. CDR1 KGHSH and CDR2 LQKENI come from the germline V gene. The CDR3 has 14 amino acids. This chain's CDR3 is CASSPGLAEGEQYF. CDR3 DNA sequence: TGTGCCAGCTCACCCGGACTAGCGGAAGGCGAGCAGTACTTC.

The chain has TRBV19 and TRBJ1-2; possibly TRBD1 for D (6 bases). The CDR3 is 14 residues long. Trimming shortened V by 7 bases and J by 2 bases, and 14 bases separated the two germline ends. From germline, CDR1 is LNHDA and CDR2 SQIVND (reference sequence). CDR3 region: CASKLGGTNYGYTF. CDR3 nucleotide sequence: TGTGCCAGTAAATTAGGGGGTACGAACTATGGCTACACCTTC.